Listed below are T cell receptor beta chains from one sample, sequenced in a study of prognosis after radiotherapy for stage I lung cancer. TCRdb re-called the multiplex PCR reads with MiXCR, one entry per CDR3 protein. The sample yields around 51,000 distinct CDR3 sequences, about a third seen once. Sequences were derived from PBMCs, sampled before or after stereotactic body radiation therapy (not recorded which). All receptors derive from a donor aged 50 or older with non-small cell lung cancer. Each CDR3 is given with its conserved first and last residue. The D gene is left open where the match is weak. For some rows the clone size is stated as once, few or many, or as a class when expanded; others skip it.

j_call | d_call | v_call | cdr3_length | clone_size | cdr3_aa | cdr3_nt
TRBJ1-2 | TRBD1 | TRBV12-3/TRBV12-4 | 13 | many | CASSLEGAVGYTF | TGTGCCAGCAGTTTAGAGGGGGCGGTTGGCTACACCTTC
TRBJ2-1 | NA | TRBV6-4 | 13 | NA | CASSASETEEQFF | TGTGCCAGCAGTGCATCCGAGACAGAAGAGCAGTTCTTC
TRBJ2-5 | NA | TRBV6-2/TRBV6-3 | 15 | many | CASTQYGRGQETQYF | TGTGCCAGCACACAATATGGGAGGGGGCAAGAGACCCAGTACTTC
TRBJ1-4 | NA | TRBV6-1 | 15 | many | CASRRVGATNEKLFF | TGTGCCAGCAGGAGGGTTGGAGCAACTAATGAAAAACTGTTTTTT
TRBJ2-3 | TRBD2 | TRBV15 | 14 | many | CATRRSGSKNTQYF | TGTGCCACCAGGAGGAGCGGGAGTAAAAATACGCAGTATTTT
TRBJ1-6 | NA | TRBV6-2/TRBV6-3 | 13 | many | CASSAEVSTALHF | TGTGCCAGCAGTGCAGAGGTTTCAACGGCCCTCCACTTT
TRBJ2-7 | TRBD1 | TRBV3-1 | 18 | NA | CASSLIPPGGVGSYEQYF | TGTGCCAGCAGCCTAATACCTCCAGGGGGCGTGGGATCGTACGAGCAGTACTTC
TRBJ2-1 | TRBD2 | TRBV7-3 | 13 | NA | CASSLTSAGEQFF | TGTGCCAGCAGCTTAACGTCAGCGGGGGAGCAGTTCTTC
TRBJ2-1 | TRBD1 | TRBV5-1 | 15 | many | CASSPPGQGYNEQFF | TGCGCCAGCAGTCCTCCCGGACAGGGGTACAATGAGCAGTTCTTC
TRBJ1-1 | NA | TRBV30 | 13 | many | CAWRRQSNTEAFF | TGTGCCTGGAGGCGACAGTCTAACACTGAAGCTTTCTTT
TRBJ2-5 | TRBD2 | TRBV5-1 | 16 | many | CASSLRLAGGRETQYF | TGCGCCAGCAGCTTACGACTAGCGGGAGGGCGTGAGACCCAGTACTTC
TRBJ2-2 | TRBD1 | TRBV11-2 | 13 | many | CASSRGLTGELFF | TGTGCCAGCAGCAGGGGGCTCACCGGGGAGCTGTTTTTT
TRBJ2-2 | NA | TRBV12-3/TRBV12-4 | 14 | many | CASRAGIYTGELFF | TGTGCCAGCAGAGCCGGGATCTACACCGGGGAGCTGTTTTTT
TRBJ1-2 | NA | TRBV7-9 | 14 | many | CASQPAQGPYGYTF | TGTGCCAGCCAGCCGGCCCAGGGCCCGTATGGCTACACCTTC
TRBJ1-2 | NA | TRBV28 | 14 | NA | CASRVRTLNYGYTF | TGTGCCAGCAGAGTCCGGACACTTAACTATGGCTACACCTTC
TRBJ2-1 | NA | TRBV15 | 13 | medium-sized | CATSSASYNEQFF | TGTGCCACCAGCAGTGCCTCCTACAATGAGCAGTTCTTC
TRBJ2-1 | TRBD2 | TRBV10-3 | 15 | many | CAISEVLAGVNEQFF | TGTGCCATCAGTGAGGTACTAGCGGGTGTCAATGAGCAGTTCTTC
TRBJ2-1 | TRBD2 | TRBV7-9 | 16 | many | CASSANSGRATNEQFF | TGTGCCAGCAGCGCCAATAGCGGGAGGGCCACCAATGAGCAGTTCTTC
TRBJ1-2 | TRBD1 | TRBV5-1 | 15 | many | CASKTQGAPNYGYTF | TGCGCCAGCAAAACTCAGGGGGCACCTAACTATGGCTACACCTTC
TRBJ2-3 | NA | TRBV4-3 | 13 | many | CASSQEGPPQQYF | TGCGCCAGCAGCCAAGAAGGCCCCCCCCAGCAGTATTTT
TRBJ2-5 | TRBD1 | TRBV7-2 | 15 | many | CASSSDRTGQKTQYF | TGTGCCAGCAGCTCCGACCGGACAGGGCAAAAGACCCAGTACTTC
TRBJ2-1 | TRBD1 | TRBV27 | 16 | few | CASSGDWDSPYNEQFF | TGTGCCAGCAGTGGAGACTGGGACAGTCCCTACAATGAGCAGTTCTTC
TRBJ1-3 | NA | TRBV5-1 | 15 | many | CASSVGGDSGNTIYF | TGCGCCAGCAGCGTCGGGGGGGACTCTGGAAACACCATATATTTT
TRBJ2-1 | TRBD1 | TRBV7-2 | 15 | many | CASSSRTGLRNEQFF | TGTGCCAGCAGCTCTCGGACAGGGTTGAGGAATGAGCAGTTCTTC
TRBJ2-3 | NA | TRBV24-1 | 15 | NA | CATSDLLGGSDTQYF | TGTGCCACCAGTGATTTGCTAGGGGGGTCAGATACGCAGTATTTT
TRBJ1-1 | NA | TRBV3-2 | 17 | many | CASSLVVGQTLNTEAFF | TGTGCCAGCAGCCTGGTGGTGGGACAAACTTTGAACACTGAAGCTTTCTTT